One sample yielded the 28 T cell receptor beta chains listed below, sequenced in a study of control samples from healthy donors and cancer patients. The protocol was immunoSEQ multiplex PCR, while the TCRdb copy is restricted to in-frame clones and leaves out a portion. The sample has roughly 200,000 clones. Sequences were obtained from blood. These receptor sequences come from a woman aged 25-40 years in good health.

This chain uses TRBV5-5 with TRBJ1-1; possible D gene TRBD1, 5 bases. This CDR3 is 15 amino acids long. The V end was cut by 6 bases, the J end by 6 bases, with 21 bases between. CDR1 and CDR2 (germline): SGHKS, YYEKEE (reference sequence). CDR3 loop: CASIPGGGTAAEAFF. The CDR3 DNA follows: TGTGCCAGCATCCCTGGGGGAGGGACGGCCGCTGAAGCTTTCTTT.

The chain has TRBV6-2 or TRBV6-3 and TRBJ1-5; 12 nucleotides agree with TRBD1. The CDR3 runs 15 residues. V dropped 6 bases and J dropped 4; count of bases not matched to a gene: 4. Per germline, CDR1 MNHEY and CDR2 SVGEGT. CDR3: CASSGTGGRNQPQHF. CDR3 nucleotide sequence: TGTGCCAGCAGCGGGACAGGGGGCCGAAATCAGCCCCAGCATTTT.

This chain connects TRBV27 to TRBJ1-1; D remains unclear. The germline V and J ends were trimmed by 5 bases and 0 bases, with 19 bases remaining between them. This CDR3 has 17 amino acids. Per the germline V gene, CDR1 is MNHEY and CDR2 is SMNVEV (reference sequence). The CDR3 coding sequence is TGTGCCAGCAGTCTTTTCCCTCTGGTGGGTATGAACACTGAAGCTTTCTTT. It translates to CASSLFPLVGMNTEAFF.

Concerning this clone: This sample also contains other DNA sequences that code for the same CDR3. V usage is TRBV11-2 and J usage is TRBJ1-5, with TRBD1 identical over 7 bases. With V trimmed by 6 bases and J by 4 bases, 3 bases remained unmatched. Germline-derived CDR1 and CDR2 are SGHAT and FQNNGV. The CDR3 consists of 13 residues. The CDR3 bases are TGTGCCAGCAGTCTACAGGGGAATCAGCCCCAGCATTTT. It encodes CASSLQGNQPQHF.

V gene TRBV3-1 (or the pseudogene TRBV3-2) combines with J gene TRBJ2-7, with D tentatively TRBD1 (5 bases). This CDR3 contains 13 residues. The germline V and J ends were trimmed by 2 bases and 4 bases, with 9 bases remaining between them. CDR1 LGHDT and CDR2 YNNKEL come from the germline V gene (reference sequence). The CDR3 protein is CASSQTPGYEQYF. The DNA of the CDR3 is TGTGCCAGCAGCCAAACCCCAGGGTACGAGCAGTACTTC.

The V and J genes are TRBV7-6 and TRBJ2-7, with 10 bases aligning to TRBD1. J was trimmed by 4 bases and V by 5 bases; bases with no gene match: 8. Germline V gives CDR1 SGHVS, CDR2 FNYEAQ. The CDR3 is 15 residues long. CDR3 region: CASSVSGQGFYEQYF. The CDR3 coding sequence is TGTGCCAGCAGCGTCTCGGGACAGGGGTTTTACGAGCAGTACTTC. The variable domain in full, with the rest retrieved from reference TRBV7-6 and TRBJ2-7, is GAGVSQSPRYKVTKRGQDVALRCDPISGHVSLYWYRQALGQGPEFLTYFNYEAQQDKSGLPNDRFSAERPEGSISTLTIQRTEQRDSAMYRCASSVSGQGFYEQYFGPGTRLTVT.

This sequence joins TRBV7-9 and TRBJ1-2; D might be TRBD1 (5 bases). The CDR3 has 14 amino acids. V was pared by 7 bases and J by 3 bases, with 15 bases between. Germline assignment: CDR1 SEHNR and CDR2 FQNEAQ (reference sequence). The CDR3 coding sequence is TGTGCCAGCACCGCGGCAGGGTACCACTATGGCTACACCTTC. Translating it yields CASTAAGYHYGYTF. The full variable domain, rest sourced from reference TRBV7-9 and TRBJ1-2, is DTGVSQNPRHKITKRGQNVTFRCDPISEHNRLYWYRQTLGQGPEFLTYFQNEAQLEKSRLLSDRFSAERPKGSFSTLEIQRTEQGDSAMYLCASTAAGYHYGYTFGSGTRLTVV.

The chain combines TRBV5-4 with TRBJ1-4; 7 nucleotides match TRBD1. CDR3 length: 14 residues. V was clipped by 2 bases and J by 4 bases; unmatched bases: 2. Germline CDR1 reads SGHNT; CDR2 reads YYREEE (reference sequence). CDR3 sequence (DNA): TGTGCCAGCAGCTTTGACAGGGTTAATGAAAAACTGTTTTTT. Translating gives CASSFDRVNEKLFF.

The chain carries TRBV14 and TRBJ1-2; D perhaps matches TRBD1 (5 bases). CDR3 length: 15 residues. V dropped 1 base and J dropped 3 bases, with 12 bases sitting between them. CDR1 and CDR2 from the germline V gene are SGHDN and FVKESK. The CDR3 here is CASSQVSLGHYGYTF. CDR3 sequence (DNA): TGTGCCAGCAGCCAAGTAAGCCTGGGGCACTATGGCTACACCTTC. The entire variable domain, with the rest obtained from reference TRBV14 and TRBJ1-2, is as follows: EAGVTQFPSHSVIEKGQTVTLRCDPISGHDNLYWYRRVMGKEIKFLLHFVKESKQDESGMPNNRFLAERTGGTYSTLKVQPAELEDSGVYFCASSQVSLGHYGYTFGSGTRLTVV.

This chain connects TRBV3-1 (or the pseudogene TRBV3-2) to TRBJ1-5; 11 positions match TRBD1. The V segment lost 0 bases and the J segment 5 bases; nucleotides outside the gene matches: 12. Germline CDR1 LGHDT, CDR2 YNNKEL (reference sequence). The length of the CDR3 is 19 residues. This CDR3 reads CASSQDGTGGEEGYQPQHF. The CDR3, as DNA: TGTGCCAGCAGCCAAGATGGGACAGGGGGAGAGGAAGGCTATCAGCCCCAGCATTTT.

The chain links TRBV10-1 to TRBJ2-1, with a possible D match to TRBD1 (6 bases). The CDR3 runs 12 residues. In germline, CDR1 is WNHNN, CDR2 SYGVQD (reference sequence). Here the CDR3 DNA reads TGCGCGGGAAGGGGGATCCAGGGTGAGCAGTTCTTC. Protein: CAGRGIQGEQFF.

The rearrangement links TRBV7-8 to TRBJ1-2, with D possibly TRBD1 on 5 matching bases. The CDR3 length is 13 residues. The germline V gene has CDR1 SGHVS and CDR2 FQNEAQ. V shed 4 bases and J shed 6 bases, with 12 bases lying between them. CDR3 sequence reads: CASSYGTVNGYTF. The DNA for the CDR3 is TGTGCCAGCAGCTATGGGACGGTAAATGGCTACACCTTC. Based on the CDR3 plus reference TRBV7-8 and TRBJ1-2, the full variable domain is GAGVSQSPRYKVAKRGQDVALRCDPISGHVSLFWYQQALGQGPEFLTYFQNEAQLDKSGLPSDRFFAERPEGSVSTLKIQRTQQEDSAVYLCASSYGTVNGYTFGSGTRLTVV.

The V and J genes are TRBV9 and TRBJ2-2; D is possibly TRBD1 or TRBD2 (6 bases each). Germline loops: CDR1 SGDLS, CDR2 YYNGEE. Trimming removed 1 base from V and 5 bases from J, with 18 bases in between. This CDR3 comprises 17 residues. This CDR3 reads CASSVNPVKGGTGELFF. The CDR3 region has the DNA TGTGCCAGCAGCGTAAACCCCGTTAAGGGGGGAACCGGGGAGCTGTTTTTT.

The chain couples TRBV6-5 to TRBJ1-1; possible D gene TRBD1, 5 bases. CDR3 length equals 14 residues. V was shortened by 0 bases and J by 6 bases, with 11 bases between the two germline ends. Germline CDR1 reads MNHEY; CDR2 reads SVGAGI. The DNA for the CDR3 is TGTGCCAGCAGTTACTCGGTGGGGACCGCTGAAGCTTTCTTT. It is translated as CASSYSVGTAEAFF.

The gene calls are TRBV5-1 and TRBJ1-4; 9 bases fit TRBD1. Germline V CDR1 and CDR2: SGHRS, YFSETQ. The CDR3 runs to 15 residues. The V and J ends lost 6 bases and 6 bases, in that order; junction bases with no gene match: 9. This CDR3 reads CASIYRGRIDEKLFF. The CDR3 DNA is TGCGCCAGCATATACAGGGGGCGCATAGATGAAAAACTGTTTTTT.

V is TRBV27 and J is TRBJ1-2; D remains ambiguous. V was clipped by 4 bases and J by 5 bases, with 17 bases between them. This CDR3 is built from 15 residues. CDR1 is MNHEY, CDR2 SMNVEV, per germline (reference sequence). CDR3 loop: CASSYSIGERYGYTF. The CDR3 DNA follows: TGTGCCAGCAGTTACTCTATTGGAGAGCGTTATGGCTACACCTTC.

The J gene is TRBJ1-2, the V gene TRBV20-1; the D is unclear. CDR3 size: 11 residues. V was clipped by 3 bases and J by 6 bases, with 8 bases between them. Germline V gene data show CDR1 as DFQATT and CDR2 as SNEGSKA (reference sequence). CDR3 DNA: TGCAGTGCTAGGACTTCACATGGCTACACCTTC. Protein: CSARTSHGYTF.

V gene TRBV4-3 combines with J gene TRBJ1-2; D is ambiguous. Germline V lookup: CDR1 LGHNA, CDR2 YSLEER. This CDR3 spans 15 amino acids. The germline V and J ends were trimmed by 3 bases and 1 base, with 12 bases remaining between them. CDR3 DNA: TGCGCCAGCAGCCAGGAGCCCGGGATTAACTATGGCTACACCTTC. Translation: CASSQEPGINYGYTF.

CDR3 in DNA: TGTGCCAGCAGCTCTAGACTAGCGGGGTCCAGGGAGACCCAGTACTTC. As protein: CASSSRLAGSRETQYF. This chain connects TRBV4-2 to TRBJ2-5; TRBD2 aligns across 11 bases. The CDR3 contains 16 residues. Looked up from germline, CDR1 is LGHNA and CDR2 is YNFKEQ. V was clipped by 5 bases and J by 5 bases; unmatched bases: 10.

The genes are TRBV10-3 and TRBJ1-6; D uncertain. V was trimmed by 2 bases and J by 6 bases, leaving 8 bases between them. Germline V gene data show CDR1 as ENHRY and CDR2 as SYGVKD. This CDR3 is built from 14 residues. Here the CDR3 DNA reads TGTGCCATCAGTGAGCTAGAGATTAATTCACCCCTCCACTTT. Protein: CAISELEINSPLHF.

CDR3 sequence reads: CASTFGGALDYGYTF. CDR3 nucleotides: TGTGCCAGCACCTTCGGGGGGGCATTGGACTATGGCTACACCTTC. The chain couples TRBV2 to TRBJ1-2; the D gene is possibly TRBD1 (6 bases). Germline V gene lookup returns CDR1 SNHLY and CDR2 FYNNEI. This CDR3 spans 15 amino acids. Deletions cut 7 bases from V and 3 bases from J, with 18 bases between. The whole variable domain, filled in from reference TRBV2 and TRBJ1-2, reads EPEVTQTPSHQVTQMGQEVILRCVPISNHLYFYWYRQILGQKVEFLVSFYNNEISEKSEIFDDQFSVERPDGSNFTLKIRSTKLEDSAMYFCASTFGGALDYGYTFGSGTRLTVV.

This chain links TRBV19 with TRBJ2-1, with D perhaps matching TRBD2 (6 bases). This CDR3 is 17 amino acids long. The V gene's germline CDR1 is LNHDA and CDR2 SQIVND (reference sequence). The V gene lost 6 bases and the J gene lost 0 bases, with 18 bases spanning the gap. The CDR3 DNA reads TGTGCCAGTAGCCCCTACCGCGGGGAGGTCTCCTACAATGAGCAGTTCTTC. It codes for CASSPYRGEVSYNEQFF.

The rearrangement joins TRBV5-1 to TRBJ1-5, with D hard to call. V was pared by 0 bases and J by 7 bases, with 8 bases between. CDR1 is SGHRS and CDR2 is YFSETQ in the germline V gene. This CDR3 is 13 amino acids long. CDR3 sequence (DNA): TGCGCCAGCAGCTTGGAGACGGGCCAGCCCCAGCATTTT. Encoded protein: CASSLETGQPQHF.

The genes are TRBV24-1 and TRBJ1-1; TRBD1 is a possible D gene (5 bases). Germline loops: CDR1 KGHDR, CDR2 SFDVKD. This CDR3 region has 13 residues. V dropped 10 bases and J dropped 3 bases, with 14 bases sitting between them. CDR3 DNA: TGTGCCACAAGGGGTCGGGCCCACACTGAAGCTTTCTTT. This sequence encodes CATRGRAHTEAFF.

The CDR3: CASSSEPVREQFF. The CDR3 DNA reads as TGTGCCAGCAGCTCAGAACCAGTCCGGGAGCAGTTCTTC. The chain links TRBV7-2 to TRBJ2-1; D uncertain. CDR1 SGHTA and CDR2 FQGNSA come from the germline V gene. V was cut by 4 bases and J by 10 bases, with 14 bases left in between. This CDR3 comprises 13 residues.

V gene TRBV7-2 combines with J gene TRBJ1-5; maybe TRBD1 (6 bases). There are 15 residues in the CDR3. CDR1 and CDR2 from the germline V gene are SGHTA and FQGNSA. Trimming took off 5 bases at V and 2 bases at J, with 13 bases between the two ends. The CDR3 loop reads CASSLQGGGNQPQHF. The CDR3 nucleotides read TGTGCCAGCAGCCTACAGGGAGGAGGCAATCAGCCCCAGCATTTT.

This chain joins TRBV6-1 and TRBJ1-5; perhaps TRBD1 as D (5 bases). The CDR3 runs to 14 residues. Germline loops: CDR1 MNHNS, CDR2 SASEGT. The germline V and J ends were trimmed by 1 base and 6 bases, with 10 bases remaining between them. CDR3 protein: CASSEVGGSQPQHF. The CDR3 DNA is TGTGCCAGCAGTGAAGTGGGGGGAAGTCAGCCCCAGCATTTT.

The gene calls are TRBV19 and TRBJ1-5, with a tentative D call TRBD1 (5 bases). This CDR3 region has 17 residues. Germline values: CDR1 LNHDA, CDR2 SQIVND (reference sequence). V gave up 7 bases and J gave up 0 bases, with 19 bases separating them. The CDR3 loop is CASNLPVAGHSNQPQHF. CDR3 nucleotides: TGTGCCAGTAATCTTCCCGTGGCAGGGCATAGCAATCAGCCCCAGCATTTT.